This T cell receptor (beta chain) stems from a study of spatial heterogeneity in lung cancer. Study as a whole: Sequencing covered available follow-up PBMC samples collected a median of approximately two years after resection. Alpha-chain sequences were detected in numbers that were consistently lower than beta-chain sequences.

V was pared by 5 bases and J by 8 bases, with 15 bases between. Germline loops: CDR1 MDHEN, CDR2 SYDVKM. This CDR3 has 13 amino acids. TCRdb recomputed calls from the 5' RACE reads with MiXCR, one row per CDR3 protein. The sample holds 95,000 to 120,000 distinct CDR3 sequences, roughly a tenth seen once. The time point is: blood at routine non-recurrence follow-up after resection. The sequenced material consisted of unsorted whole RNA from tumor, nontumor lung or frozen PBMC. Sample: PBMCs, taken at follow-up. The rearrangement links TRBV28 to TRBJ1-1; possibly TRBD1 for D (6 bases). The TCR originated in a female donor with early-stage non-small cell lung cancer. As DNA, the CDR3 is TGTGCCAGCAGTGTCGCGGGGGCCAACGAAGCTTTCTTT. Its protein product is CASSVAGANEAFF.